This TCR beta chain was obtained from a study of control samples from healthy donors and cancer patients. Measured with immunoSEQ multiplex PCR; TCRdb has only the in-frame clones, and not every one. The data contain tens of thousands of clones, about 92% of them singletons. The specimen was PBMCs. The TCR was taken from a man aged 30 to 45 with colorectal cancer.

The CDR3: CASSEGRGTQYF. The CDR3 DNA sequence: TGTGCCAGCAGTGAGGGGAGGGGTACGCAGTATTTT. The chain recombines TRBV6-1 with TRBJ2-3; 7 bases fit TRBD2. Looked up from germline, CDR1 is MNHNS and CDR2 is SASEGT. V was pared by 3 bases and J by 8 bases, with 2 bases of the junction left unmatched. This CDR3 is 12 amino acids long.